Each of the 15 T cell receptor beta chains below was sequenced from the same sample in a study of T cells in Graves' hyperthyroidism and ophthalmopathy. Amplified regions were TCR beta CDR3 sequences from RNA transcripts. TCR CDR3 regions were first amplified by RT-PCR with HTBI primers. TCRdb reprocessed the multiplex PCR reads with MiXCR, giving one entry per CDR3 protein. The data show hundreds of thousands of distinct CDR3 sequences, over 35% seen once. The sample taken for sequencing was blood. These receptors were obtained from a woman in her thirties or forties with Graves' hyperthyroidism.

As concerns this clonotype: A clone one base away is much larger, so this may be a read error. This chain connects TRBV7-2 to TRBJ2-2; 9 bases are a match to TRBD1. V was clipped by 10 bases and J by 4 bases; unmatched bases: 10. The length of the CDR3 is 15 residues. CDR1 and CDR2 (germline): SGHTA, FQGNSA. In nucleotides, the CDR3 is TGTGCCACCCCTCTGCAGACAGGGGGCACCGGGGAGCTGTTTTTT. Translation: CATPLQTGGTGELFF.

This clonotype was picked up many times. CDR3 bases: TGTGCCAGCAGCGTGGGGGGTGGTGAAAAACTGTTTTTT. It translates to CASSVGGGEKLFF. The chain has TRBV9 and TRBJ1-4, with a possible D match to TRBD1 (5 bases). Trimming removed 2 bases from V and 7 bases from J, with 9 bases in between. This CDR3 spans 13 amino acids. Germline CDR1 SGDLS, CDR2 YYNGEE. Supplemented by reference TRBV9 and TRBJ1-4, the full variable domain reads DSGVTQTPKHLITATGQRVTLRCSPRSGDLSVYWYQQSLDQGLQFLIQYYNGEERAKGNILERFSAQQFPDLHSELNLSSLELGDSALYFCASSVGGGEKLFFGSGTQLSVL.

This clonotype was recorded a few times. The chain joins TRBV6-2 or TRBV6-3 to TRBJ1-1; unclear D gene. V was clipped by 6 bases and J by 6 bases, with 11 bases between them. Germline V lookup: CDR1 MNHEY, CDR2 SVGEGT. The CDR3 length is 12 residues. CDR3 sequence: CASSGPQPEAFF. The CDR3 DNA reads as TGTGCCAGCAGCGGACCGCAGCCTGAAGCTTTCTTT.

Concerning this clonotype itself: One end of the junction varies from germline; a read error may be responsible. The rearrangement uses TRBV10-3 and TRBJ2-1; 12 bases map to TRBD2. CDR1 ENHRY and CDR2 SYGVKD come from the germline V gene. The CDR3 contains 13 residues. CDR3 bases: TGCAGGCCATCTAGCGGGAGGGAGAATGAGCAGTTCTTC. Protein sequence: CRPSSGRENEQFF.

The chain joins TRBV19 to TRBJ1-3; a weak D match, TRBD1 (6 bases). Germline CDR1 LNHDA, CDR2 SQIVND (reference sequence). This CDR3 has 20 amino acids. V lost 6 bases and J 4 bases, leaving 31 bases between the germline ends. DNA for the CDR3: TGTGCCAGTAGCCTCCTCTTACGGGACGGACAGAATTGGTACGGAAACACCATATATTTT. This translates into CASSLLLRDGQNWYGNTIYF.

For this clonotype: A junction boundary mismatches the germline segment, possibly from a read error. CDR3 DNA sequence: TGTGCCAGCAGCTTAGGAGGGGGTGTCACAGATACGCAGTATTTT. Residues: CASSLGGGVTDTQYF. The V gene is TRBV12-3 or TRBV12-4, the J gene TRBJ2-3, with D perhaps TRBD1 or TRBD2 (6 bases each). The CDR3 runs 15 residues.

This clonotype was recorded at least ten times. This chain links TRBV11-2 with TRBJ1-2; D might be TRBD1 (5 bases). V lost 1 base and J 4 bases, leaving 13 bases between the germline ends. The CDR3 runs to 15 residues. From germline, CDR1 is SGHAT and CDR2 FQNNGV. CDR3 in DNA: TGTGCCAGCAGCTTAGTTGTCGACAGTTCCTATGGCTACACCTTC. Protein: CASSLVVDSSYGYTF.

Many counts were recorded for this clonotype. A read error may produce the germline difference seen at one junction end. The gene calls are TRBV2 and TRBJ1-2; 9 bases fit TRBD1. The CDR3 consists of 13 residues. The germline V gene has CDR1 SNHLY and CDR2 FYNNEI. The CDR3 coding sequence is TGTCCCAGCAGTGGGGGACAGGGAAATGGCTACACCTTC. It translates to CPSSGGQGNGYTF.

The chain recombines TRBV19 with TRBJ1-5; the D gene is possibly TRBD1 (5 bases). V was trimmed by 6 bases and J by 6 bases, leaving 15 bases between them. The germline V gene has CDR1 LNHDA and CDR2 SQIVND (reference sequence). The CDR3 has 14 amino acids. The CDR3 spells CASRGQGGSQPQHF. The CDR3 nucleotides read TGTGCCAGTAGAGGGCAGGGAGGTAGTCAGCCCCAGCATTTT.

J is TRBJ1-1 and V is TRBV12-5, with unresolved D. The CDR3 runs to 15 residues. V was shortened by 3 bases and J by 5 bases, with 16 bases between the two germline ends. Germline V lookup: CDR1 LGHNT, CDR2 FRNRAP. The CDR3: CASGFGTDNSTEAFF. The DNA for the CDR3 is TGTGCTAGTGGTTTTGGAACCGACAATTCGACTGAAGCTTTCTTT.

The chain combines TRBV11-2 with TRBJ1-5; 9 bases are a match to TRBD1. V was clipped by 5 bases and J by 7 bases; unmatched bases: 9. This CDR3 contains 15 residues. The germline gives CDR1 SGHAT, CDR2 FQNNGV. The CDR3 here is CASSPSGTGSQPQHF. In DNA, the CDR3 is TGTGCCAGCAGCCCCTCGGGGACAGGGAGCCAGCCCCAGCATTTT.

This clonotype was observed at least ten times. The genes are TRBV29-1 and TRBJ1-5; D gene unclear. CDR1 SQVTM and CDR2 ANQGSEA come from the germline V gene. Trimming took 4 bases from V and 1 from J, leaving 11 bases between them. The CDR3 runs 14 residues. In DNA form, the CDR3 reads TGCAGCGTTGTCGTAGAGGGAAGCAATCAGCCCCAGCATTTT. This encodes CSVVVEGSNQPQHF.

This clonotype has just one count. The chain links TRBV2 to TRBJ1-1; possible D gene TRBD1, 6 bases. CDR1 SNHLY and CDR2 FYNNEI come from the germline V gene. Trimming shortened V by 7 bases and J by 0 bases, and 12 bases separated the two germline ends. CDR3 length equals 14 residues. The CDR3 DNA is TGTGCCAGCACCCTGACAGGCATGAACACTGAAGCTTTCTTT. Translated, it gives CASTLTGMNTEAFF.

The gene calls are TRBV29-1 and TRBJ2-7; TRBD1 matches at 9 bases. CDR1 SQVTM and CDR2 ANQGSEA come from the germline V gene. J was trimmed by 3 bases and V by 8 bases; bases with no gene match: 8. The CDR3 spans 13 residues. CDR3 sequence (DNA): TGCAGCTTGGCGACAGGGGGGATCTACGAGCAGTACTTC. Translated, it gives CSLATGGIYEQYF.

Regarding this clonotype: A clone one base away is much larger, so this may be a read error. This sequence joins TRBV5-1 and TRBJ1-2; D gene ambiguous. This CDR3 is built from 14 residues. Germline V gives CDR1 SGHRS, CDR2 YFSETQ. CDR3 nucleotides: TGCGCCCGCAGCTTGGACCCGGTCATCTATGGCTACACCTTC. It encodes CARSLDPVIYGYTF.